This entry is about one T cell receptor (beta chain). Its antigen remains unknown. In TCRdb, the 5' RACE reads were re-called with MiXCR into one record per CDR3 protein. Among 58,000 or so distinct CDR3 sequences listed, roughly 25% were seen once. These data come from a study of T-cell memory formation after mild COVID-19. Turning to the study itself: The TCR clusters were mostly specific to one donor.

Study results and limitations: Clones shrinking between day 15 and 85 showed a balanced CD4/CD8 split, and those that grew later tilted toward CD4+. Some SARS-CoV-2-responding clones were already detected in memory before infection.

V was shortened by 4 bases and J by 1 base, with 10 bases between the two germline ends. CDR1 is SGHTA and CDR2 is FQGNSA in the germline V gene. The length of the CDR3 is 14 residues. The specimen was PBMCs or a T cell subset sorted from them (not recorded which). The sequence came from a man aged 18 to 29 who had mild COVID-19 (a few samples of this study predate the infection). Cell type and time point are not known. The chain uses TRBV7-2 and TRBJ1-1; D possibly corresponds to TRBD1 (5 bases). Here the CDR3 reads CASSSITGNTEAFF. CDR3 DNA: TGTGCCAGCAGCTCCATAACAGGGAACACTGAAGCTTTCTTT. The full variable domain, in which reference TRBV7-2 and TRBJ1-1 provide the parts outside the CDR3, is GAGVSQSPSNKVTEKGKDVELRCDPISGHTALYWYRQSLGQGLEFLIYFQGNSAPDKSGLPSDRFSAERTGGSVSTLTIQRTQQEDSAVYLCASSSITGNTEAFFGQGTRLTVV.